This is a list of T cell receptor beta chains from one sample in a study of Graves' ophthalmopathy and Graves' hyperthyroidism. A single record per CDR3 protein comes from TCRdb applying MiXCR to the multiplex PCR reads. The sample records 200,000 to 250,000 distinct CDR3 sequences, around 45% being singletons. Sequenced input: peripheral blood. The receptors were gathered from an adult man with Graves' ophthalmopathy. CDR3s include the opening cysteine and the closing phenylalanine or tryptophan. D genes are given only for firm matches. Only part of the rows carry a size: once, few, many, or a class if the clone is expanded.

>-|-|TRBV12-3/TRBV12-4|TRBJ2-7
TGTGCCAGCAGTGAAGAACAGTTCTCCTACGAGCAGTACTTC
CASSEEQFSYEQYF
>-|TRBD1|TRBV9|TRBJ2-2
TGTGCCAGCAGCGTCGGACAGGACACCGGGGAGCTGTTTTTT
CASSVGQDTGELFF
>-|-|TRBV29-1|TRBJ2-6
TGCAGCGTGGGGGACCATTTTAGCTCTGGGGCCAACGTCCTGACTTTC
CSVGDHFSSGANVLTF
>-|-|TRBV6-9|TRBJ1-5
TGTGCCAGCAGTGCAGACAGTGGTGGTCAGCCCCAGCATTTT
CASSADSGGQPQHF
>-|TRBD2|TRBV10-3|TRBJ2-3
TGTGCCATCGGGGGGGGGGATACGCAGTATTTT
CAIGGGDTQYF
>once|-|TRBV24-1|TRBJ2-3
TGTGCCACCAGTGACATAAGGACTCCCGATACGCAGTATTTT
CATSDIRTPDTQYF
>-|TRBD1|TRBV20-1|TRBJ1-6
TGCAGTGCTAGATCCCCGACAGGGTCGAATTCACCCCTCCACTTT
CSARSPTGSNSPLHF
>few|TRBD2|TRBV28|TRBJ2-2
TGTGCCAGCAGCTTTCGGCGGGAGGACACCGGGGAGCTGTTTTTT
CASSFRREDTGELFF
>many|-|TRBV7-8|TRBJ1-2
TGTGCCAGCAGCGCCGGGACCGCCTATGGCTACACCTTC
CASSAGTAYGYTF
>-|-|TRBV10-3|TRBJ2-3
TGTGCCATCAGTGAGTCGGCCCAGGTTACGCAGTATTTT
CAISESAQVTQYF
>-|-|TRBV6-2/TRBV6-3|TRBJ2-2
TGTGCCAGCAGTTCCGGGCTTAACGGGGAGCTGTTTTTT
CASSSGLNGELFF
>few|-|TRBV2|TRBJ2-7
TGTGCCAGCAGTGGGGAGCTCACGGGCGAGCAGTACTTC
CASSGELTGEQYF
>-|TRBD1|TRBV2|TRBJ1-5
TGTGCCAGCAGTGAAGTCGACAGGGTCGCTCAGCCCCAGCATTTT
CASSEVDRVAQPQHF
>many|TRBD1|TRBV7-8|TRBJ1-4
TGTGCCAGCAGCTGGGACAGGGGAAATGAAAAACTGTTTTTT
CASSWDRGNEKLFF
>-|-|TRBV5-8|TRBJ1-2
TGTGCCAGCAGCTTAGGAAGCCGAGCTAACTATGGCTACACCTTC
CASSLGSRANYGYTF
>-|TRBD2|TRBV9|TRBJ2-2
TGTGCCAGCAGTCTTGGCGGGGGGCGGACCGGGGAGCTGTTTTTT
CASSLGGGRTGELFF
>-|TRBD1|TRBV9|TRBJ1-6
TGTGCCAGCAGCGCCCAGGCAGGGGGCAATTCACCCCTCCACTTT
CASSAQAGGNSPLHF
>-|-|TRBV7-9|TRBJ2-6
TGTGCCAGCAGCTTAGGAGCTCGCTCTGGGGCCAACGTCCTGACTTTC
CASSLGARSGANVLTF
>-|-|TRBV2|TRBJ1-4
TGTGCCAGCAGCGAGACACCAGCAACTAATGAAAAACTGTTTTTT
CASSETPATNEKLFF
>-|TRBD2|TRBV29-1|TRBJ2-7
TGCAGCGTTGACAGCGGGAGGGCCTACGAGCAGTACTTC
CSVDSGRAYEQYF
>-|-|TRBV5-6|TRBJ2-3
TGTGCCAGCAGCTTGGCCGGTTCAGTGAATCCAGATACGCAGTATTTT
CASSLAGSVNPDTQYF
>-|TRBD2|TRBV6-5|TRBJ2-5
TGTGCCAGCAGTAGCGGGGCGTGGAAAGAGACCCAGTACTTC
CASSSGAWKETQYF
>few|-|TRBV29-1|TRBJ2-5
TGCAGCGTTGAAGAGGTTAGGTCGGGAGAGACCCAGTACTTC
CSVEEVRSGETQYF
>-|-|TRBV25-1|TRBJ1-2
TGTGCCAGCAGTATGCCCGGTATAATGGACTATGGCTACACCTTC
CASSMPGIMDYGYTF
>many|-|TRBV2|TRBJ1-2
TGTGCCACCCTCCGACAGGCCCTTGGCTATGGCTACACCTTC
CATLRQALGYGYTF
>-|TRBD1|TRBV2|TRBJ1-2
TGTGCCAGCAGGGAACAGGGGGCCTATGGCTACACCTTC
CASREQGAYGYTF
>-|TRBD1|TRBV2|TRBJ1-1
TGTGCCAGCAGTCCACAGGGGAGCGGCACTGAAGCTTTCTTT
CASSPQGSGTEAFF
>few|-|TRBV2|TRBJ2-5
TGTGCCAGCAGTCTAGGGTTTGGAGGAGAGACCCAGTACTTC
CASSLGFGGETQYF
>-|-|TRBV12-3/TRBV12-4|TRBJ2-7
TGTGCCAGCAGTCCCCTTCAGGAGACCTACGAGCAGTACTTC
CASSPLQETYEQYF
>-|TRBD2|TRBV2|TRBJ2-5
TGTGCCAGCAGTGCGGGGGGGCGCGGGGAGACCCAGTACTTC
CASSAGGRGETQYF
>few|-|TRBV7-8|TRBJ2-7
TGTGCCAGCAGCTTAGTGGGACACCTTGGCGAGCAGTACTTC
CASSLVGHLGEQYF
>many|-|TRBV29-1|TRBJ2-7
TGCAGCGTTGAAGCCGCAGGGTCGGGGGACGAGCAGTACTTC
CSVEAAGSGDEQYF